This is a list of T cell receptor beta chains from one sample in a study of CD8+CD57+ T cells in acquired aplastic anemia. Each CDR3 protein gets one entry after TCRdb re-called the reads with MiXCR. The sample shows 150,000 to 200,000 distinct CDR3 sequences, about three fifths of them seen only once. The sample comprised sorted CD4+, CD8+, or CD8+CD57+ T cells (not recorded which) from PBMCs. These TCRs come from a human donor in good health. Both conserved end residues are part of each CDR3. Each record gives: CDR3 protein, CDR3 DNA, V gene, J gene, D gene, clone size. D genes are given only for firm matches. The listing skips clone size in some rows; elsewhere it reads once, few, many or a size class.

CDR3 protein: CASSESPGGPRDGYTF
CDR3 DNA: TGTGCCAGCAGCGAAAGTCCCGGGGGCCCGAGGGATGGCTACACCTTC
V gene: TRBV2
J gene: TRBJ1-2
D gene: NA
clone size: NA

CDR3 protein: CASSYGFSSYNEQFF
CDR3 DNA: TGTGCCAGCAGCTATGGATTTAGCTCCTACAATGAGCAGTTCTTC
V gene: TRBV5-6
J gene: TRBJ2-1
D gene: NA
clone size: NA

CDR3 protein: CASSLDGAGVTDTQYF
CDR3 DNA: TGTGCCAGCAGCTTGGACGGGGCGGGAGTCACAGATACGCAGTATTTT
V gene: TRBV5-6
J gene: TRBJ2-3
D gene: TRBD2
clone size: NA

CDR3 protein: CASSLLTPGARGDQYF
CDR3 DNA: TGTGCCAGCAGCCTCTTGACCCCGGGGGCGAGGGGGGACCAGTACTTC
V gene: TRBV11-2
J gene: TRBJ2-5
D gene: NA
clone size: NA

CDR3 protein: CASSFPGVEAFF
CDR3 DNA: TGTGCCAGCAGCTTCCCGGGGGTTGAAGCTTTCTTT
V gene: TRBV25-1
J gene: TRBJ1-1
D gene: NA
clone size: NA

CDR3 protein: CASSLLGRPTYEQYF
CDR3 DNA: TGTGCCAGCAGTCTCCTCGGGAGACCCACCTACGAGCAGTACTTC
V gene: TRBV2
J gene: TRBJ2-7
D gene: NA
clone size: few

CDR3 protein: CASSWGRQETQYF
CDR3 DNA: TGTGCCAGCAGCTGGGGCAGACAAGAGACCCAGTACTTC
V gene: TRBV5-5
J gene: TRBJ2-5
D gene: NA
clone size: once

CDR3 protein: CSVEKGTGTYGYTF
CDR3 DNA: TGCAGCGTTGAAAAAGGGACAGGGACCTATGGCTACACCTTC
V gene: TRBV29-1
J gene: TRBJ1-2
D gene: TRBD1
clone size: many

CDR3 protein: CASSYGQETQYF
CDR3 DNA: TGTGCCAGCAGTTACGGCCAAGAGACCCAGTACTTC
V gene: TRBV6-6
J gene: TRBJ2-5
D gene: NA
clone size: NA

CDR3 protein: CASSIYAANSPLHF
CDR3 DNA: TGTGCCAGTAGTATTTATGCAGCCAATTCACCCCTCCACTTT
V gene: TRBV19
J gene: TRBJ1-6
D gene: NA
clone size: NA

CDR3 protein: CASSVGATYEQYF
CDR3 DNA: TGTGCCAGCAGCGTAGGAGCAACCTACGAGCAGTACTTC
V gene: TRBV9
J gene: TRBJ2-7
D gene: NA
clone size: many

CDR3 protein: CASTMTGDSNQPQHF
CDR3 DNA: TGTGCCAGTACCATGACAGGGGATAGCAATCAGCCCCAGCATTTT
V gene: TRBV19
J gene: TRBJ1-5
D gene: TRBD1
clone size: NA

CDR3 protein: CASSVDSNPSNYGYTF
CDR3 DNA: TGCGCCAGCAGTGTGGACAGTAACCCTTCTAACTATGGCTACACCTTC
V gene: TRBV6-5
J gene: TRBJ1-2
D gene: NA
clone size: few

CDR3 protein: CASSQETQYF
CDR3 DNA: TGTGCCAGCAGCCAAGAGACCCAGTACTTC
V gene: TRBV3-1
J gene: TRBJ2-5
D gene: NA
clone size: many

CDR3 protein: CSVEEGTGRRGKLFF
CDR3 DNA: TGCAGCGTTGAAGAGGGGACAGGGAGGAGGGGAAAACTGTTTTTT
V gene: TRBV29-1
J gene: TRBJ1-4
D gene: TRBD1
clone size: NA

CDR3 protein: CASSEAGVGTEAFF
CDR3 DNA: TGTGCCAGCAGTGAAGCGGGGGTTGGCACTGAAGCTTTCTTT
V gene: TRBV2
J gene: TRBJ1-1
D gene: NA
clone size: NA

CDR3 protein: CASSAPTDTQYF
CDR3 DNA: TGTGCCAGCAGCGCCCCTACAGATACGCAGTATTTT
V gene: TRBV7-2
J gene: TRBJ2-3
D gene: NA
clone size: NA

CDR3 protein: CATTGGGEQYF
CDR3 DNA: TGTGCCACCACAGGGGGCGGCGAGCAGTACTTC
V gene: TRBV28
J gene: TRBJ2-7
D gene: TRBD1
clone size: NA

CDR3 protein: CASSLVVEKGYTF
CDR3 DNA: TGTGCCAGCAGCTTAGTGGTGGAGAAAGGCTACACCTTC
V gene: TRBV7-9
J gene: TRBJ1-2
D gene: NA
clone size: NA

CDR3 protein: CASILETGINSPLHF
CDR3 DNA: TGTGCCAGCATTCTGGAGACAGGGATTAATTCACCCCTCCACTTT
V gene: TRBV2
J gene: TRBJ1-6
D gene: TRBD1
clone size: NA

CDR3 protein: CASSRGQSNQPQHF
CDR3 DNA: TGTGCCAGTAGTAGAGGACAGAGCAATCAGCCCCAGCATTTT
V gene: TRBV19
J gene: TRBJ1-5
D gene: NA
clone size: few

CDR3 protein: CASSRQNQAYEQYF
CDR3 DNA: TGTGCCAGCAGCCGACAGAACCAGGCCTACGAGCAGTACTTC
V gene: TRBV6-5
J gene: TRBJ2-7
D gene: NA
clone size: many

CDR3 protein: CAWSEGYGANVLTF
CDR3 DNA: TGTGCCTGGAGTGAGGGATATGGGGCCAACGTCCTGACTTTC
V gene: TRBV30
J gene: TRBJ2-6
D gene: NA
clone size: NA

CDR3 protein: CASSRGTGATNTEAFF
CDR3 DNA: TGTGCCAGCAGCCGCGGGACAGGGGCCACGAACACTGAAGCTTTCTTT
V gene: TRBV14
J gene: TRBJ1-1
D gene: TRBD1
clone size: NA

CDR3 protein: CASSFGGAEDYGQYF
CDR3 DNA: TGCGCCAGCAGCTTTGGGGGGGCCGAGGACTACGGGCAGTACTTC
V gene: TRBV5-1
J gene: TRBJ2-7
D gene: NA
clone size: NA

CDR3 protein: CATSAAGVFNEQFF
CDR3 DNA: TGTGCCACCTCGGCGGCGGGAGTCTTTAATGAGCAGTTCTTC
V gene: TRBV7-2
J gene: TRBJ2-1
D gene: TRBD2
clone size: NA

CDR3 protein: CASRQDRRDYGYTF
CDR3 DNA: TGTGCCAGTAGACAGGACAGGCGAGACTATGGCTACACCTTC
V gene: TRBV19
J gene: TRBJ1-2
D gene: TRBD1
clone size: NA

CDR3 protein: CASSITLAGGNQPQHF
CDR3 DNA: TGTGCCAGCAGCATTACTCTAGCGGGGGGCAATCAGCCCCAGCATTTT
V gene: TRBV2
J gene: TRBJ1-5
D gene: NA
clone size: NA

CDR3 protein: CASSLTGMNTEAFF
CDR3 DNA: TGTGCCAGCAGTTTAACAGGGATGAACACTGAAGCTTTCTTT
V gene: TRBV27
J gene: TRBJ1-1
D gene: NA
clone size: many

CDR3 protein: CATSLSSPLGSPLHF
CDR3 DNA: TGTGCCACCAGTTTGTCCAGCCCATTAGGTTCACCCCTCCACTTT
V gene: TRBV7-2
J gene: TRBJ1-6
D gene: NA
clone size: NA

CDR3 protein: CSARTGNQPQHF
CDR3 DNA: TGCAGTGCAAGGACAGGGAATCAGCCCCAGCATTTT
V gene: TRBV20-1
J gene: TRBJ1-5
D gene: TRBD1
clone size: few

CDR3 protein: CASSTGYGYNEQLF
CDR3 DNA: TGTGCCAGTAGCACAGGATACGGTTACAATGAGCAGCTCTTC
V gene: TRBV19
J gene: TRBJ2-1
D gene: NA
clone size: NA

CDR3 protein: CASRPLSGQPQHF
CDR3 DNA: TGTGCCAGCAGACCGCTTTCGGGTCAGCCCCAGCATTTT
V gene: TRBV7-9
J gene: TRBJ1-5
D gene: NA
clone size: NA

CDR3 protein: CASSLSPRITGELFF
CDR3 DNA: TGTGCCAGCAGCTTAAGTCCAAGGATCACCGGGGAGCTGTTTTTT
V gene: TRBV11-2
J gene: TRBJ2-2
D gene: NA
clone size: NA

CDR3 protein: CSVEDGGATEAFF
CDR3 DNA: TGCAGCGTTGAAGATGGGGGGGCCACTGAAGCTTTCTTT
V gene: TRBV29-1
J gene: TRBJ1-1
D gene: NA
clone size: few

CDR3 protein: CATSSGPATNGKLFF
CDR3 DNA: TGTGCCACCAGCAGTGGACCAGCAACTAATGGAAAACTGTTTTTT
V gene: TRBV15
J gene: TRBJ1-4
D gene: NA
clone size: many